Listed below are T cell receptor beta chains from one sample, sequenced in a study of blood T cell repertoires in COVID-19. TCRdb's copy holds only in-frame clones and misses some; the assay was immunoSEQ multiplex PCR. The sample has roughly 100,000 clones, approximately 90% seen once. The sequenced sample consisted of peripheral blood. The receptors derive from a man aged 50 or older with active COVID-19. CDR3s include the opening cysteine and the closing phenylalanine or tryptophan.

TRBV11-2,CASSKKGLGEQYF
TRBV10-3,CAIKWRLLGSPREKLFF
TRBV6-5,CASSYPLGSGVRQFF
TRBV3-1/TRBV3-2,CASSQGISGLNAGNTIYF
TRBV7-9,CASSLATGQETQYF
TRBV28,CASSPPPRVRSNQPQHF
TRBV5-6,CASRVRGNNQPQHF
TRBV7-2,CASSPRDGRYEQYF
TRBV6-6,CASSYPAVLNTEAFF
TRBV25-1,CASSSTTGFRYNEQFF
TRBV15,CATSRVRVDSPLHF
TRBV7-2,CASSSRTASNYGYTF
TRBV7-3,CASSQGLAYNEQFF
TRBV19,CASSIGSRLADTQYF
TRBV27,CASSTPRTGGFEAFF
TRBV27,CASSLSGGGGYTF
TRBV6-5,CASSSRESPSPLHF
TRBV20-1,CSASRGSEAFF
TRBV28,CASRGASTDTQYF
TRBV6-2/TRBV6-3,CASSSPGQGVYF
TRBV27,CASSFGGTQETQYF
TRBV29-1,CSTMTGDYGYTF
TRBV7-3,CASSSHTGELFF
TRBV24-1,CAISGGANRNQETQYF
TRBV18,CASSPRTGELGEQYF
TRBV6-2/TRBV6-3,CASSQDRIAKNIQYF
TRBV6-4,CASSPGGGEQPQHF
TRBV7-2,CASSSIWGVGNTQYF
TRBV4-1,CASRPQWDTEAFF
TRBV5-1,CASHPPEGFLGNEQFF
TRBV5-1,CASSLEQGRTEAFF
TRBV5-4,CASSLLAGGRYEQYF
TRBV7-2,CASSLRSPRGVAEAFF
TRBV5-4,CASSQTGTGLIGEQYF
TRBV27,CASSLPRGVEETQYF
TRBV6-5,CASRRGDQPQHF
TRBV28,CASSTGEAGYTF